This T cell receptor beta chain appears in the sequencing data of a study of T cells after yellow fever vaccination (dated by TCRdb to between 2019 and 2020). In the study overall: Libraries from fractions with low cell numbers were prepared with the SMART-Seq v4 Ultra Low Input RNA kit. Blood was collected at multiple timepoints before and after primary and secondary immunization, and bulk PBMC replicates and cell subsets were isolated. Two healthy male donors made up the cohort, one aged 18 to 30 years and the other aged 30 to 40 years. To track T-cell clones before and after primary and booster YFV17D yellow fever vaccination, bulk TCR alpha and beta repertoires were sequenced longitudinally. Study-wide conclusions, independent of this receptor: Compared with the primary T-cell response, the secondary T-cell response was faster but weaker, reaching its peak on day 5 rather than on day 15. After the booster, most clones that had expanded after primary vaccination were detected again (about 95% of CD4 and over 75% of CD8), suggesting broad maintenance of memory. The study included only a couple of donors, which limits how far the findings can be generalized. A small share of clonotypes occurred in both CD4 and CD8 compartments, likely arising from convergent recombination. Because abundant contaminating clonotypes from the bulk population could be contained in FACS-sorted repertoires, computational filtering was required.

Interpreted using the paper, the treatment or condition label stands for: live attenuated yellow fever vaccine strain. Two biological replicates of bulk PBMCs were collected at each blood-draw timepoint. A standard Ficoll-Paque protocol was used to isolate PBMCs from peripheral blood. RNA was extracted with TriZol from bulk PBMCs, CD4 and CD8 fractions, and dextramer-positive and dextramer-negative fractions. Concerning this clonotype itself: Its antigen remains unidentified. Qualities for individual bases were not recorded, and no much larger clone is one base off.

TCR cDNA was synthesized by 5'RACE template switching, which introduced a universal primer site and unique molecular identifiers. Priming of cDNA synthesis was performed from both the TCR alpha and TCR beta constant segments. Library amplification involved two PCR steps, and the second step added sample barcodes and sequencing adapters. Libraries were sequenced on Illumina HiSeq 2500 (2x100 bp) or NovaSeq (2x150 bp). From the authors' description of their analysis: Demultiplexing of reads and collapsing into UMI consensus sequences were performed with MIGEC, and V(D)J alignment was carried out with MiXCR. Clonotypes responding to the vaccine were identified with edgeR on replicate PBMC samples, with the criteria of FDR below 0.01 and a log2 fold change above 5 up to day 15. Bulk clonotypes were assigned CD4 or CD8 identity according to which sequenced CD4 or CD8 repertoire held them at higher abundance. Using fastp trimming at Q25 and MiXCR clonotype assembly, TCRdb reanalyzed the public sequencing data and kept in-frame beta chains. CDR3 protein duplicates are merged, each entry listing the most common genes and DNA. These V and J calls rely on TCRdb rather than the paper's analysis. Within this sample are under 700,000 distinct CDR3 sequences, with about 17% of them counted one time only. The top ten clones comprise roughly 17% of the sample.

The receptor was derived from a man aged 18-30 years who received the YFV17D yellow fever vaccine. The sequencing here drew on PBMCs, taken 5 days after the first yellow fever vaccination.

The DNA is TGTGCCAGCAGCTTTTTGGGGGGGAGGGATACGCAGTATTTT. The encoded protein is CASSFLGGRDTQYF. The chain uses TRBV7-2 and TRBJ2-3; the central 7 bases match TRBD2. The germline V gene encodes CDR1 SGHTA and CDR2 FQGNSA. The germline V end is reduced by 3 bases and the J end by 6 bases; junction bases left unmatched: 6. The CDR3 has 14 amino acids, counting the end cysteine and phenylalanine. Kept here is only the CDR3 DNA, which spans 42 bases and is read in frame from base 1.